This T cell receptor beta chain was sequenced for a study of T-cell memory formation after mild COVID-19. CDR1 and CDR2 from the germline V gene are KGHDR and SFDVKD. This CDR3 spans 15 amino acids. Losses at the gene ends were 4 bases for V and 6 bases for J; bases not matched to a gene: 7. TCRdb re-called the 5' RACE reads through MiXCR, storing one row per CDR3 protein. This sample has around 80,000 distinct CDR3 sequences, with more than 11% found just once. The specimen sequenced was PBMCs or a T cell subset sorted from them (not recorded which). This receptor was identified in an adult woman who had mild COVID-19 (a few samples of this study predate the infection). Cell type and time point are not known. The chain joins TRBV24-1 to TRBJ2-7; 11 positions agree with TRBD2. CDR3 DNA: TGTGCCACCAGTGACACCGGGACTAGCGGACGCGAGCAGTACTTC. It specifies CATSDTGTSGREQYF.